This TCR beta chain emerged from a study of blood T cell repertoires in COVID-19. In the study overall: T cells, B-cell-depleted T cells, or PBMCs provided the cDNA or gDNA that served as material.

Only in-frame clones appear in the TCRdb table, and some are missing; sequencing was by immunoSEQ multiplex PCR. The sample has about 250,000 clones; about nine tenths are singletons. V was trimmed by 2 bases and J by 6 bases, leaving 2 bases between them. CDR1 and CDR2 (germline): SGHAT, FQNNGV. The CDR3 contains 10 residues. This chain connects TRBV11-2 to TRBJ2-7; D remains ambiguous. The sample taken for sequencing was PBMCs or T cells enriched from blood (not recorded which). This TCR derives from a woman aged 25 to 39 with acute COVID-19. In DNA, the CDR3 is TGTGCCAGCAGCTTACGCGAGCAGTACTTC. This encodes CASSLREQYF.